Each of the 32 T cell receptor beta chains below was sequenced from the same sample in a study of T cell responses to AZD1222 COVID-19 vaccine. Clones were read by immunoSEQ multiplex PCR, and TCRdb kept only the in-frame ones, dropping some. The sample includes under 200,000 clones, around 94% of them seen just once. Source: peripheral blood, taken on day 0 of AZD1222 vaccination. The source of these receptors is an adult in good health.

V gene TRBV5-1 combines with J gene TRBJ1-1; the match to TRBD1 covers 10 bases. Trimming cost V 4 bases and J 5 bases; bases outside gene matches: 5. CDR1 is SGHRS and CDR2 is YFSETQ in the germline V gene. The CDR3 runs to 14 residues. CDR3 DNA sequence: TGCGCCAGCAGCCCCGACAGGGGGCGAACTGAAGCTTTCTTT. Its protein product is CASSPDRGRTEAFF.

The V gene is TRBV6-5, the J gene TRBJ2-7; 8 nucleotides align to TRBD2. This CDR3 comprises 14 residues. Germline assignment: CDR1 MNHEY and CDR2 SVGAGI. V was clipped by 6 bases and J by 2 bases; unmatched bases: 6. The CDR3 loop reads CASSLAGPPYEQYF. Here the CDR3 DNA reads TGTGCCAGCAGCTTAGCGGGACCCCCCTACGAGCAGTACTTC.

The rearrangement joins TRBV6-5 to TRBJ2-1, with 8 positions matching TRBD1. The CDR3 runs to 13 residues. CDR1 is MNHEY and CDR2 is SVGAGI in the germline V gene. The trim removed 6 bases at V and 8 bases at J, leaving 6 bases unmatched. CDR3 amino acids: CASSPLQGDEQFF. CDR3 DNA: TGTGCCAGCAGCCCCCTACAGGGGGATGAGCAGTTCTTC.

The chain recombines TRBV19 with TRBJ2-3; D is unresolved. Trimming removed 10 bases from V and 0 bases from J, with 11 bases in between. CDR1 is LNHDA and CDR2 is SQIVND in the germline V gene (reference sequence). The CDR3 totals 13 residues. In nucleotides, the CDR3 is TGTGCCACCTCCATGGAGAGCACAGATACGCAGTATTTT. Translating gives CATSMESTDTQYF.

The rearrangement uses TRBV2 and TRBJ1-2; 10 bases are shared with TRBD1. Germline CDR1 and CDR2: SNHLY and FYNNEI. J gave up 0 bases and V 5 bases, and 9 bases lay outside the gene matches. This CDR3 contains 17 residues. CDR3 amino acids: CASSSGTGALANYGYTF. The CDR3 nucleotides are TGTGCCAGCAGTTCCGGGACAGGGGCACTAGCTAACTATGGCTACACCTTC.

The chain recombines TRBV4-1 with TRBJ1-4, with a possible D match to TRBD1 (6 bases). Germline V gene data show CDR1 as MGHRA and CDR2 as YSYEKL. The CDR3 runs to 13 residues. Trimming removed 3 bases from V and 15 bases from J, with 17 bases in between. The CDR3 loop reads CASSHPSTGSLFF. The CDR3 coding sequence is TGCGCCAGCAGCCACCCGTCGACAGGTAGTTTGTTTTTT.

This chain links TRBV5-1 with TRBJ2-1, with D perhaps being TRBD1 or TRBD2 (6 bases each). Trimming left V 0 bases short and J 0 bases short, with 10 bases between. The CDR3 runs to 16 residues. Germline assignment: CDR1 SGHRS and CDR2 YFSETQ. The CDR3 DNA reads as TGCGCCAGCAGCTTGGCGGGGGCTTTCTCCTACAATGAGCAGTTCTTC. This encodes CASSLAGAFSYNEQFF.

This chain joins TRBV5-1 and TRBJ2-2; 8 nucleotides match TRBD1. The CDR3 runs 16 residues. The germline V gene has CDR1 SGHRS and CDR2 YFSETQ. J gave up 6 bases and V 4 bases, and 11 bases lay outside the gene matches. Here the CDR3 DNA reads TGCGCCAGCAGCAGCAGGACAGGGAGCTTCGCCGGGGAGCTGTTTTTT. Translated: CASSSRTGSFAGELFF. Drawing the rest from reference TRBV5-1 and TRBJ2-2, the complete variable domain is KAGVTQTPRYLIKTRGQQVTLSCSPISGHRSVSWYQQTPGQGLQFLFEYFSETQRNKGNFPGRFSGRQFSNSRSEMNVSTLELGDSALYLCASSSRTGSFAGELFFGEGSRLTVL.

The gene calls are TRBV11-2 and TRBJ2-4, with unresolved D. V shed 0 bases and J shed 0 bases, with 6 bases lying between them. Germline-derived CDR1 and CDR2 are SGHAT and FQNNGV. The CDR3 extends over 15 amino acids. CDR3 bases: TGTGCCAGCAGCTTAGAATCGTTAGCCAAAAACATTCAGTACTTC. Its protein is CASSLESLAKNIQYF.

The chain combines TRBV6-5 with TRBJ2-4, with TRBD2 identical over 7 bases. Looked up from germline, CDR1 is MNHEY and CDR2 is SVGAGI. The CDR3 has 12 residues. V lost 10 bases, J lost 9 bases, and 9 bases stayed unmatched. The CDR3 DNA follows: TGTGCCACCGGGGGGATATTTGGCATTCAGTACTTC. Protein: CATGGIFGIQYF.

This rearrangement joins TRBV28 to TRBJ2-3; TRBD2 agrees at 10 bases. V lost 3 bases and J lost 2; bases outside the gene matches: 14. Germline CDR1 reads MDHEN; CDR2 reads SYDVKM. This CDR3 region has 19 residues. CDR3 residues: CASSFLISGTSVNTDTQYF. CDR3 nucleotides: TGTGCCAGCAGTTTCTTGATTAGTGGGACTAGCGTAAACACAGATACGCAGTATTTT.

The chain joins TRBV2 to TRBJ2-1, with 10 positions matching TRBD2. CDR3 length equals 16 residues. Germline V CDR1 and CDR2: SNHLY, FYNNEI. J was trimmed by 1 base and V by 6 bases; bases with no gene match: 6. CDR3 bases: TGTGCCAGCAGACCCTGGACTAGCGGTTCCTACAATGAGCAGTTCTTC. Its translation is CASRPWTSGSYNEQFF. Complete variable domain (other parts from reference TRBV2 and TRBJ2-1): EPEVTQTPSHQVTQMGQEVILRCVPISNHLYFYWYRQILGQKVEFLVSFYNNEISEKSEIFDDQFSVERPDGSNFTLKIRSTKLEDSAMYFCASRPWTSGSYNEQFFGPGTRLTVL.

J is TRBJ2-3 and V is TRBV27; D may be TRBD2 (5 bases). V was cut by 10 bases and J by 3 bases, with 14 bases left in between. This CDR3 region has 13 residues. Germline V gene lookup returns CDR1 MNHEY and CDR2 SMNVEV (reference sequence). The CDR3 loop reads CATNAGRTDTQYF. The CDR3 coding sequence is TGTGCCACCAATGCGGGTAGGACAGATACGCAGTATTTT.

As DNA, the CDR3 is TGTGCCAGTAGTACAACAGGGGTGGTGAGCTACACCTTC. Amino acids: CASSTTGVVSYTF. This rearrangement joins TRBV19 to TRBJ1-2, with 7 bases that match TRBD1. The junction had 8 bases not matched to a gene; V was cut back by 4 bases and J by 9 bases. The CDR3 length is 13 residues. Germline V gene lookup returns CDR1 LNHDA and CDR2 SQIVND (reference sequence).

Here the CDR3 reads CASRQGWGNQPQHF. CDR3 DNA sequence: TGTGCCAGCCGACAGGGTTGGGGCAATCAGCCCCAGCATTTT. J is TRBJ1-5 and V is TRBV3-1 (or the pseudogene TRBV3-2); 7 positions match TRBD1. With V trimmed by 8 bases and J by 2 bases, 6 bases remained unmatched. Germline-derived CDR1 and CDR2 are LGHDT and YNNKEL (reference sequence). This CDR3 has 14 residues.

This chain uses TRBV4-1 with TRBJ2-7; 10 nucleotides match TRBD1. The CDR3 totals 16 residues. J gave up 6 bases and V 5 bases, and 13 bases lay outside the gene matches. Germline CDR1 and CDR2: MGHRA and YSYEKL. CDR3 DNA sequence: TGCGCCAGCAGCTTACAGCCTCGACAGGGGGCGGGCGAGCAGTACTTC. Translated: CASSLQPRQGAGEQYF.

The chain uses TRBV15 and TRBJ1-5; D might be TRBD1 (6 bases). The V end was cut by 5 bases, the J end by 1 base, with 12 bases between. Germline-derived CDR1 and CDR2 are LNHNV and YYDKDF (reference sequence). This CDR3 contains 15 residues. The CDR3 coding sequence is TGTGCCACCAGCCCGAGGGGACAAAGCAATCAGCCCCAGCATTTT. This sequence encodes CATSPRGQSNQPQHF.

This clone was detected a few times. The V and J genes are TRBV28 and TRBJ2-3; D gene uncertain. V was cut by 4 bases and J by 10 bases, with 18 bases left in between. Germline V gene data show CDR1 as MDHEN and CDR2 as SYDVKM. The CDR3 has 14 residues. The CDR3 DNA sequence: TGTGCCAGCAGTTCGACCCGACTTGGAGTCTCGCAGTATTTT. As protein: CASSSTRLGVSQYF.

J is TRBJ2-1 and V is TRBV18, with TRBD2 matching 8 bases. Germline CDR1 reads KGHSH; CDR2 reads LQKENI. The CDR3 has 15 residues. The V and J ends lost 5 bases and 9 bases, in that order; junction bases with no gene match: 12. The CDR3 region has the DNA TGTGCCAGCTCAGAAACCGGGGGGGCTCGTGGTGAGCAGTTCTTC. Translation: CASSETGGARGEQFF. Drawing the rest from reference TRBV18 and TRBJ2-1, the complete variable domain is NAGVMQNPRHLVRRRGQEARLRCSPMKGHSHVYWYRQLPEEGLKFMVYLQKENIIDESGMPKERFSAEFPKEGPSILRIQQVVRGDSAAYFCASSETGGARGEQFFGPGTRLTVL.

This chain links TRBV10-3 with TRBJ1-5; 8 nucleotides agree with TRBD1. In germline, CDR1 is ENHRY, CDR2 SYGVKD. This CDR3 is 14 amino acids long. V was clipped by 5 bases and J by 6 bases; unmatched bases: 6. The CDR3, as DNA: TGTGCCATCAGTCCCGACAGGGGTAGTCAGCCCCAGCATTTT. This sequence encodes CAISPDRGSQPQHF.

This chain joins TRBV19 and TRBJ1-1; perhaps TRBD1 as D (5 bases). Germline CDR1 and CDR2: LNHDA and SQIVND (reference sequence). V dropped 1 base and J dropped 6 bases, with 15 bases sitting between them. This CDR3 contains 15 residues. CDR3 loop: CASSIGWGTGPEAFF. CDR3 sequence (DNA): TGTGCCAGTAGTATAGGTTGGGGGACCGGACCTGAAGCTTTCTTT. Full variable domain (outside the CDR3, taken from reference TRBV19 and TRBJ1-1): DGGITQSPKYLFRKEGQNVTLSCEQNLNHDAMYWYRQDPGQGLRLIYYSQIVNDFQKGDIAEGYSVSREKKESFPLTVTSAQKNPTAFYLCASSIGWGTGPEAFFGQGTRLTVV.

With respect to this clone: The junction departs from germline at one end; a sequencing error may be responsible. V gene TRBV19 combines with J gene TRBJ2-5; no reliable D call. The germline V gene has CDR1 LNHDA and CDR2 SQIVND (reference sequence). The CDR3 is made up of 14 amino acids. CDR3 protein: CASSIARWQVTQYF. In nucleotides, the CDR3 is TGTGCCAGTAGTATCGCCCGTTGGCAAGTGACCCAGTACTTC. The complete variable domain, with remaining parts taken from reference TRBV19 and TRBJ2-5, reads DGGITQSPKYLFRKEGQNVTLSCEQNLNHDAMYWYRQDPGQGLRLIYYSQIVNDFQKGDIAEGYSVSREKKESFPLTVTSAQKNPTAFYLCASSIARWQVTQYFGPGTRLLVL.

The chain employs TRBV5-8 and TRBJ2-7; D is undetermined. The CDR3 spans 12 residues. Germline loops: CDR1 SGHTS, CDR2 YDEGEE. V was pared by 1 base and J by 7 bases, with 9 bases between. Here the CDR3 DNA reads TGTGCCAGCAGCTTGTCGGATCGGGAGCAGTACTTC. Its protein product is CASSLSDREQYF.

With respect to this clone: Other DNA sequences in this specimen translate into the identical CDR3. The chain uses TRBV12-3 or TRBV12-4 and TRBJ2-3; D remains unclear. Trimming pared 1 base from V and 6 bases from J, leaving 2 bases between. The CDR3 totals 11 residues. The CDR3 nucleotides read TGTGCCAGCAGTTTAGGCGATACGCAGTATTTT. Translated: CASSLGDTQYF.

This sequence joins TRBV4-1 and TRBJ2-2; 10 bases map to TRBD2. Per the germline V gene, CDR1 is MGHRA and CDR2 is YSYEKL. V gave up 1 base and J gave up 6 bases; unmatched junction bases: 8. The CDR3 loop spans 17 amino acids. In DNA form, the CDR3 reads TGCGCCAGCAGCCAAGGGAGGCTAGCGGGAGACTCCGGGGAGCTGTTTTTT. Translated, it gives CASSQGRLAGDSGELFF.

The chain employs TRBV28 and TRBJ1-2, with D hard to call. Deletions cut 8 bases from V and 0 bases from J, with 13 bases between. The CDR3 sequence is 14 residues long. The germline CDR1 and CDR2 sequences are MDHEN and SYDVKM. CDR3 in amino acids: CASQPYTPNYGYTF. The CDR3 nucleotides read TGTGCCAGCCAGCCGTATACCCCTAACTATGGCTACACCTTC.

The CDR3: CASSQDPGGSRNTIYF. The CDR3 DNA follows: TGCGCCAGCAGCCAAGACCCCGGGGGCTCCAGAAACACCATATATTTT. The chain has TRBV4-1 and TRBJ1-3, with D perhaps matching TRBD1 (6 bases). The V end lost 0 bases, the J end lost 5 bases, and 14 bases lay between the germline ends. The CDR3 consists of 16 residues. Germline V gene lookup returns CDR1 MGHRA and CDR2 YSYEKL.

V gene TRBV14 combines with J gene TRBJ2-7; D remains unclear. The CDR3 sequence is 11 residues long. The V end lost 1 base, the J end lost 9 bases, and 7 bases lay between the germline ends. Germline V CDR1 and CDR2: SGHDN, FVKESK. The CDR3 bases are TGTGCCAGCAGCCAAGGGCAGAGGCAGTACTTC. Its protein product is CASSQGQRQYF. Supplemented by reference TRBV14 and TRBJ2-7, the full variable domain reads EAGVTQFPSHSVIEKGQTVTLRCDPISGHDNLYWYRRVMGKEIKFLLHFVKESKQDESGMPNNRFLAERTGGTYSTLKVQPAELEDSGVYFCASSQGQRQYFGPGTRLTVT.

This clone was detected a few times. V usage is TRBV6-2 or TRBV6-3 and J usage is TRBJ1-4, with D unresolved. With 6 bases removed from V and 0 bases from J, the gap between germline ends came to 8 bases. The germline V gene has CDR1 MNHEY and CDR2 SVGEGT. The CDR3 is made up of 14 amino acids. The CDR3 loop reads CASRPSSTNEKLFF. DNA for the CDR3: TGTGCCAGCAGACCTTCCTCAACTAATGAAAAACTGTTTTTT.

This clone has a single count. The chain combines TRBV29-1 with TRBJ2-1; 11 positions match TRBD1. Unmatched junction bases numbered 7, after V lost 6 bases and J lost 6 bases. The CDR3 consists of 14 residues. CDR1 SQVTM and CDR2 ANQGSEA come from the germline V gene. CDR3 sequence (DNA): TGCAGCGTGCCTGAAGGACAGGGGGCCAATGAGCAGTTCTTC. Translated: CSVPEGQGANEQFF.

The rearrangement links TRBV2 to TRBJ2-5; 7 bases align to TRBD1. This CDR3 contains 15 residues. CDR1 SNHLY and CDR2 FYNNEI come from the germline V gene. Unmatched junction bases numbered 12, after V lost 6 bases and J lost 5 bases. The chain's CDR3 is CASSLGQPREETQYF. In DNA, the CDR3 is TGTGCCAGCAGCTTGGGACAGCCAAGGGAGGAGACCCAGTACTTC.

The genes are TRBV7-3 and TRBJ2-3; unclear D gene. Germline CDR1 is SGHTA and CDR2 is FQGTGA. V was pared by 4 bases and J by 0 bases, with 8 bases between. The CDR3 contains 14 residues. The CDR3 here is CASSYQGSTDTQYF. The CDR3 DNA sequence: TGTGCCAGCAGCTACCAAGGGAGCACAGATACGCAGTATTTT.